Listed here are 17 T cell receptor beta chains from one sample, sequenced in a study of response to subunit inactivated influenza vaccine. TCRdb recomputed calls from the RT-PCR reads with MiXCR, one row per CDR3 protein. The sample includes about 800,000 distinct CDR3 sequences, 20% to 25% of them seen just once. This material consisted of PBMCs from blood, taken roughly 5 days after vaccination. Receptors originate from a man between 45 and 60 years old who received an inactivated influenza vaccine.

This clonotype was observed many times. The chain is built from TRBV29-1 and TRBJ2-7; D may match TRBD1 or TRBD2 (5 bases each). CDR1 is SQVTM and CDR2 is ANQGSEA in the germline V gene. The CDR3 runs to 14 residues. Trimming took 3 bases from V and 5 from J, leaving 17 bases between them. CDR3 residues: CSVDGKDGHNEQYF. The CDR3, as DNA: TGCAGCGTTGACGGGAAGGACGGACACAACGAGCAGTACTTC.

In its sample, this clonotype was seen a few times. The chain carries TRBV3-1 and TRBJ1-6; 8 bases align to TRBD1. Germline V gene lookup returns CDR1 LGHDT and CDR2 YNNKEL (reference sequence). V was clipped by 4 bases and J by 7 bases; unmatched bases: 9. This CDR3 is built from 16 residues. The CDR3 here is CASSPYGTGTNSPLHF. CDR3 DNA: TGTGCCAGCAGCCCTTATGGGACAGGAACGAATTCACCCCTCCACTTT.

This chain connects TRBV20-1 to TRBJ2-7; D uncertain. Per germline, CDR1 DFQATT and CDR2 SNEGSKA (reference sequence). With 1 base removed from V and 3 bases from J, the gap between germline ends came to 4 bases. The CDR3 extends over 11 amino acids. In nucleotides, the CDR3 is TGCAGTGCTAGAGGGAACTACGAGCAGTACTTC. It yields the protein CSARGNYEQYF.

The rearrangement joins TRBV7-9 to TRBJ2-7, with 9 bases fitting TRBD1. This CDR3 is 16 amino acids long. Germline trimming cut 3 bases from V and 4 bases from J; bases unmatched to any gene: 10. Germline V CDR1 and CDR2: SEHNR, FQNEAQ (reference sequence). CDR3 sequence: CASSFFGDRVVYEQYF. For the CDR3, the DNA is TGTGCCAGCAGCTTCTTTGGGGACAGGGTCGTATACGAGCAGTACTTC.

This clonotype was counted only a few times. The CDR3 DNA reads TGTGCCTGGAGTGTGGGACAGCCCTCTGGGGCCAACGTCCTGACTTTC. Its translation: CAWSVGQPSGANVLTF. This chain links TRBV30 with TRBJ2-6; 7 nucleotides match TRBD1. CDR3 length equals 16 residues. In germline, CDR1 is GTSNPN, CDR2 SVGIG (reference sequence). V lost 0 bases, J lost 0 bases, and 2 bases stayed unmatched.

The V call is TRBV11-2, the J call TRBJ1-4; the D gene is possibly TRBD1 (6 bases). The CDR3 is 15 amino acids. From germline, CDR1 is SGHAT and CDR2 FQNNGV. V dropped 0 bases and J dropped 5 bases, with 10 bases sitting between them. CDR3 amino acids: CASSLEYRENEKLFF. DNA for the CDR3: TGTGCCAGCAGCTTAGAGTACAGGGAAAATGAAAAACTGTTTTTT.

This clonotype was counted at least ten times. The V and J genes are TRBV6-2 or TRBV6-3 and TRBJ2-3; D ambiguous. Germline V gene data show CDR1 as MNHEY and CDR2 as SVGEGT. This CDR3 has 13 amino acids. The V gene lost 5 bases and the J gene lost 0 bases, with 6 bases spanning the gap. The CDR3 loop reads CASSRYSTDTQYF. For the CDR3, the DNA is TGTGCCAGCAGTCGGTATAGCACAGATACGCAGTATTTT.

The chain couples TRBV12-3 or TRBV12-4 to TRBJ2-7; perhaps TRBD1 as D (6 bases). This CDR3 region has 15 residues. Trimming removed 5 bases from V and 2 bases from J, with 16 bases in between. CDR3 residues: CASSQTGTPAYEQYF. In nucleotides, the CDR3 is TGTGCCAGCAGTCAGACCGGGACACCCGCCTACGAGCAGTACTTC.

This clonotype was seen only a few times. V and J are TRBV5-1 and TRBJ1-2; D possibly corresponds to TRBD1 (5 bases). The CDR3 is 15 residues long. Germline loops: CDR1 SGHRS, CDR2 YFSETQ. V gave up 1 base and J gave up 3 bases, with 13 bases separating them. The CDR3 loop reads CASSLNTGTDYGYTF. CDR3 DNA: TGCGCCAGCAGCTTGAACACAGGAACTGACTATGGCTACACCTTC.

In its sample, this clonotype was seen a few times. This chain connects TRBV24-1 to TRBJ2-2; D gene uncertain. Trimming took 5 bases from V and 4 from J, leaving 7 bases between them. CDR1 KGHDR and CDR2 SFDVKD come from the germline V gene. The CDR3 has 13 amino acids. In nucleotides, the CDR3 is TGTGCCACCAGTGGTCCGGGCACCGGGGAGCTGTTTTTT. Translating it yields CATSGPGTGELFF.

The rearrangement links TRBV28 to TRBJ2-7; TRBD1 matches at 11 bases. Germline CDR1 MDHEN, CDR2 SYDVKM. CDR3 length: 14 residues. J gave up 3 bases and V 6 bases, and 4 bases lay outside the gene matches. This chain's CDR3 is CASRGQGEGYEQYF. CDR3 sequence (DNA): TGTGCCAGCAGGGGACAGGGGGAAGGCTACGAGCAGTACTTC.

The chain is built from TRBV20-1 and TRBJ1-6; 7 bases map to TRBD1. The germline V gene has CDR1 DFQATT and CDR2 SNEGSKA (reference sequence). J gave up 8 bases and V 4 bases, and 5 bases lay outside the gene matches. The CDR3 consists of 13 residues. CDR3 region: CSAKQGGYSPLHF. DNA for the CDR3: TGCAGTGCTAAGCAGGGGGGGTATTCACCCCTCCACTTT.

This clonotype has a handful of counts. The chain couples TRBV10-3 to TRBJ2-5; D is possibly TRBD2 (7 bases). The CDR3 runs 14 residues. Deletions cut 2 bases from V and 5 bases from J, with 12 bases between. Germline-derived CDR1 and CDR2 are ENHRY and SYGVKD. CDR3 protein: CAISEHREGETQYF. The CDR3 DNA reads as TGTGCCATCAGTGAGCACAGGGAGGGGGAGACCCAGTACTTC.

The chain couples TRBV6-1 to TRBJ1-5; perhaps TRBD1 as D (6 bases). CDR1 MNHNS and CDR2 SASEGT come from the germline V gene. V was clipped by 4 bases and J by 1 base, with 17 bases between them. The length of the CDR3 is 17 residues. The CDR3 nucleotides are TGTGCCAGCAGTGTAGCCAGACAGGAAGCGAGCAATCAGCCCCAGCATTTT. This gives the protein CASSVARQEASNQPQHF.

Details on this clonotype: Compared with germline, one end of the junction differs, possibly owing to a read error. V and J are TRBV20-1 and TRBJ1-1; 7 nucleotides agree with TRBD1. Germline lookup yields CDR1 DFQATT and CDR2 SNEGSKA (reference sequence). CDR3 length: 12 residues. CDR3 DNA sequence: TGCAGTGCTAGTAGGGACAGTCTAACTGGGGGCTTT. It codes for CSASRDSLTGGF.

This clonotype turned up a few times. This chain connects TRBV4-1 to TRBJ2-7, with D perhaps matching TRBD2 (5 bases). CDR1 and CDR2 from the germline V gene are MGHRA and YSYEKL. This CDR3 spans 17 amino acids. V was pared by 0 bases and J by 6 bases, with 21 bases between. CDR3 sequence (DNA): TGCGCCAGCAGCCAAGAACCCCCGGCTAGCTATAACTTCGAGCAGTACTTC. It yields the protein CASSQEPPASYNFEQYF.

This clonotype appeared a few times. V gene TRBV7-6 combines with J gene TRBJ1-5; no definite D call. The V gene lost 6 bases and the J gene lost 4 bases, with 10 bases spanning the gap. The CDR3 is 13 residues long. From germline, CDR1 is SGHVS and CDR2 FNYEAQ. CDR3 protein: CASSSSFNQPQHF. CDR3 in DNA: TGTGCCAGCAGTTCAAGTTTTAATCAGCCCCAGCATTTT.